This T cell receptor beta chain is drawn from a study of blood T cell repertoires in COVID-19. A note on this clone: The sample holds other DNA sequences that translate to the same CDR3.

The assay was immunoSEQ multiplex PCR, and TCRdb's table has in-frame clones only and misses some. The data hold about 280,000 clones, with roughly 85% observed a single time. The germline V and J ends were trimmed by 1 base and 3 bases, with 9 bases remaining between them. The CDR3 totals 14 residues. Germline V gene data show CDR1 as SGHVS and CDR2 as FNYEAQ. Sequenced sample: peripheral blood. The sequence came from a woman aged 65 to 85 with acute or convalescent COVID-19. The chain combines TRBV7-6 with TRBJ1-1; a possible D gene is TRBD1 (5 bases). The DNA of the CDR3 is TGTGCCAGCAGCTTAGGGGGGGGAGACACTGAAGCTTTCTTT. Translating it yields CASSLGGGDTEAFF. The entire variable domain, with the rest obtained from reference TRBV7-6 and TRBJ1-1, is as follows: GAGVSQSPRYKVTKRGQDVALRCDPISGHVSLYWYRQALGQGPEFLTYFNYEAQQDKSGLPNDRFSAERPEGSISTLTIQRTEQRDSAMYRCASSLGGGDTEAFFGQGTRLTVV.